The clone carrying this T cell receptor (beta chain) was seen many times. The antigen remains unidentified. This sample was included in a study of neurological immune-mediated disorders. Template-switch 5'RACE cDNA synthesis added a 10-nucleotide unique molecular identifier. MiXCR, run by TCRdb on the 5' RACE reads, gives a single entry per CDR3 protein. The sample consists of roughly 60,000 distinct CDR3 sequences, under 4.5% of them appearing once. Broader study findings: CDR3 amino acid sequences of expanded clones were not shared across subjects, a result suggesting private repertoires in all groups.

Trimming stripped 6 bases from V and 7 bases from J, with 18 bases between. The CDR3 has 15 residues. The sequenced sample was PBMCs. The TCR comes from a woman in her 30s with multiple sclerosis. The rearrangement uses TRBV12-3 or TRBV12-4 and TRBJ1-4, with D perhaps matching TRBD1 (5 bases). The CDR3 sequence is CASSQEGRFGEKLFF. DNA for the CDR3: TGTGCCAGCAGCCAAGAGGGGCGCTTCGGTGAAAAACTGTTTTTT.